The entry below describes one TCR beta chain. Its antigen is still unknown. Base qualities were left out, and no much larger clone turns up one base away. The data derive from a study of CD8 T cells in Susac syndrome (dated by TCRdb to between 2018 and 2020). For the wider study: Whether CD8+ T cell activation and differentiation in Susac syndrome was antigen driven was tested using repertoire sequencing. CD8+ T cell repertoire clonality was compared between some 12 healthy donors, approximately 14 Susac syndrome patients and approximately 16 multiple sclerosis patients. General findings and caveats noted by the study authors: The number of individuals in the TCR sequencing and HLA analysis was acknowledged as relatively small.

Peripheral blood CD8+ and CD4+ T cells from healthy donors, Susac syndrome patients and multiple sclerosis patients were profiled by high-throughput TCR beta sequencing. The multiple sclerosis controls were treatment-naive patients who had stable or active relapsing-remitting disease and met the revised McDonald criteria. Bulk CD8+ and CD4+ T cells were purified magnetically by negative isolation, whereas CD8+ TEMRA cells were enriched by FACS. Blood was collected in EDTA tubes and processed within 24 hours, with PBMCs isolated through density gradient centrifugation. PBMCs intended for TCR sequencing were cryopreserved in liquid nitrogen and thawed later in a water bath at 37 degrees C. The sorted or isolated CD4+, CD8+ and CD8+ TEMRA cells reached a purity of at least 90%. RNA was extracted using the RNeasy kit, and about 0.5 to 1 microgram was reverse transcribed with random hexamers. The immunoSEQ multiplex PCR assay, covering 54 Vbeta and 13 Jbeta segments, was used to amplify TCR beta CDR3 regions. PCR amplification bias was corrected using a synthetic template baseline for primer optimization and computational correction. The source study handled its data this way. Reads were assigned to V, D and J genes according to IMGT and analyzed in immunoSEQ Analyzer, with only productive sequences retained. Clonality was computed as one minus Shannon entropy normalized by log2 of the number of productive unique sequences. For each patient and control, public and private clones were evaluated within the 100 most prevalent clones. Clones were defined as Susac-specific if absent from the healthy and MS cohorts, from 900 to 1,200 published viral clones and from other ImmuneACCESS disease sequences. TCRdb ran its own pipeline on the public reads, namely fastp trimming at Q25 and MiXCR clone calling, and kept in-frame beta chains. Identical CDR3 proteins give one entry, which carries the most common genes and DNA. The V and J calls shown here were made by TCRdb, not taken from the authors' results. Across this sample there are about 200,000 distinct CDR3 sequences, with roughly nine tenths seen only once. The ten largest clones add up to around 0.15% of the sample.

This sequence was found in a human donor with multiple sclerosis. Sample: CD8+ T cells from PBMCs.

The nucleotides are TGTGCCAGCAGTTACTCCAGCGGGAGGGCAGGGAATGAGCAGTTCTTC. The resulting protein is CASSYSSGRAGNEQFF. The rearranged chain carries TRBV6-6 and TRBJ2-1; TRBD2 lines up with 10 middle nucleotides. The CDR3 has 16 amino acids, counting the end cysteine and phenylalanine. Solely the CDR3 DNA is kept, with 48 bases framed from the first base. V is pruned by 0 bases and J by 7 bases, leaving 6 bases of the junction without a gene match. The germline V gene (reference sequence) sets CDR1 to MNHNY and CDR2 to SVGAGI.